One and the same sample provided the 3 T cell receptor beta chains below, sequenced in a study of cytomegalovirus exposure and HLA in healthy donors. Vbeta (60) and Jbeta (13) primers were used in the PCR. Clones were sequenced by immunoSEQ multiplex PCR, and TCRdb holds only the in-frame ones, with some missing. The table for this sample gives roughly 72,000 clones. Sequencing input: PBMCs. Receptors originate from a man between 18 and 35 years old in good health and CMV-seropositive.

V and J are TRBV6-1 and TRBJ2-5; 9 nucleotides match TRBD2. V was clipped by 7 bases and J by 5 bases; unmatched bases: 5. This CDR3 has 13 residues. Germline V gives CDR1 MNHNS, CDR2 SASEGT. The CDR3 reads CASTGGRGETQYF. The CDR3 bases are TGTGCCAGCACGGGCGGGAGGGGCGAGACCCAGTACTTC.

The genes are TRBV7-8 and TRBJ1-5; perhaps TRBD1 as D (6 bases). CDR3 length equals 13 residues. Germline V gives CDR1 SGHVS, CDR2 FQNEAQ. The germline V and J ends were trimmed by 7 bases and 6 bases, with 13 bases remaining between them. The CDR3 sequence is CASKGGWSQPQHF. DNA for the CDR3: TGTGCCAGCAAAGGGGGTTGGAGTCAGCCCCAGCATTTT.

The chain joins TRBV9 to TRBJ2-7; no reliable D call. The germline V gene has CDR1 SGDLS and CDR2 YYNGEE. The CDR3 is 12 amino acids. Trimming shortened V by 3 bases and J by 5 bases, and 9 bases separated the two germline ends. CDR3 loop: CASSAVANEQYF. For the CDR3, the DNA is TGTGCCAGCAGCGCAGTGGCCAACGAGCAGTACTTC.